The sequence of this TCR beta chain was determined in a study of T-cell memory formation after mild COVID-19. The wider study: TCR clusters showed largely donor specificity.

The V gene end was trimmed by 3 bases and the J gene end by 2 bases; junction bases not matched to a gene: 5. The CDR3 runs to 16 residues. CDR1 and CDR2 (germline): MGHRA, YSYEKL. This clonotype came up a few times. Constant-segment primers and 5'RACE yielded cDNA libraries for TCR alpha and TCR beta, each carrying sample barcodes and UMIs. TCRdb redid the calling of the 5' RACE reads with MiXCR, one entry per CDR3 protein. The sample lists tens of thousands of distinct CDR3 sequences; 8% to 10% were seen once. This TCR was sampled from a man younger than 30 who had mild COVID-19 (a few samples of this study predate the infection). Cell type and time point are not known. V is TRBV4-1 and J is TRBJ2-7; 12 nucleotides align to TRBD2. Sequencing was done on a sample of PBMCs or a T cell subset sorted from them (not recorded which). Written as DNA, the CDR3 is TGCGCCAGCAGCCACCGACTAGCGGGGGACACCTACGAGCAGTACTTC. Translation gives CASSHRLAGDTYEQYF.